These 9 T cell receptor beta chains were all obtained from the same sample, sequenced in a study of blood T cell repertoires in COVID-19. Repertoires were generated with immunoSEQ multiplex PCR, while TCRdb's copy carries only in-frame clones and drops some. The sample holds 85,000 to 100,000 clones, less than 85% seen once. The sample taken for sequencing was peripheral blood. These receptors were obtained from a human donor in a cohort sampled during active COVID-19.

This chain joins TRBV28 and TRBJ1-6; the D gene is possibly TRBD1 (5 bases). From germline, CDR1 is MDHEN and CDR2 SYDVKM. V lost 6 bases to trimming and J lost 7 bases, with 13 bases between them. The CDR3 length is 14 residues. The DNA of the CDR3 is TGTGCCAGCAGCCGCGGGGGGGACAATTCACCCCTCCACTTT. The encoded protein is CASSRGGDNSPLHF.

This chain joins TRBV18 and TRBJ1-1; D may be TRBD1 (6 bases). Germline V gene lookup returns CDR1 KGHSH and CDR2 LQKENI. V was pared by 2 bases and J by 6 bases, with 13 bases between. CDR3 size: 14 residues. The CDR3 region is CASSPTREGAEAFF. The DNA of the CDR3 is TGTGCCAGCTCACCAACTCGGGAGGGGGCTGAAGCTTTCTTT.

Turning to this clone: Sequence at one end of the junction differs from germline and may be a read error. V is TRBV7-7 and J is TRBJ2-1, with a possible D match to TRBD1 (6 bases). The CDR3 extends over 16 amino acids. CDR1 is SSHAT, CDR2 FNYEAQ, per germline (reference sequence). The CDR3 sequence is CASSLALAGAGNEQFF. The CDR3 region has the DNA TGTGCTAGCAGCTTAGCGTTGGCAGGGGCTGGCAATGAGCAGTTCTTC.

This chain links TRBV29-1 with TRBJ1-1, with TRBD1 matching over 9 bases. Germline lookup yields CDR1 SQVTM and CDR2 ANQGSEA. CDR3 length: 11 residues. The V gene end was trimmed by 4 bases and the J gene end by 11 bases; junction bases not matched to a gene: 5. The CDR3 region is CSVVGQGTAFF. CDR3 in DNA: TGCAGCGTTGTGGGACAGGGTACGGCTTTCTTT.

The chain uses TRBV29-1 and TRBJ2-3, with 10 bases lining up with TRBD2. V trimming: 6 bases; J trimming: 2 bases; junction bases outside the gene matches: 2. This CDR3 is 13 amino acids long. Germline CDR1 is SQVTM and CDR2 is ANQGSEA. Here the CDR3 DNA reads TGCAGCGTAGCGGGAGGGTCCACAGATACGCAGTATTTT. Its protein is CSVAGGSTDTQYF.

CDR3 sequence (DNA): TGCGCCAGGAGAGGTGGCAGCCGCTACGAGCAGTACTTC. This encodes CARRGGSRYEQYF. This rearrangement joins TRBV5-1 to TRBJ2-7; D unclear. There are 13 residues in the CDR3. Trimming removed 8 bases from V and 3 bases from J, with 15 bases in between. CDR1 and CDR2 (germline): SGHRS, YFSETQ.

This clone was observed a single time. The rearrangement uses TRBV7-2 and TRBJ2-5, with 11 bases that match TRBD2. This CDR3 is built from 18 residues. Looked up from germline, CDR1 is SGHTA and CDR2 is FQGNSA. Unmatched junction bases numbered 16, after V lost 5 bases and J lost 5 bases. The CDR3 nucleotides read TGTGCCAGCAGCGACTGGACTAGCGGGCCTCATTTAGGGGAGACCCAGTACTTC. Residues: CASSDWTSGPHLGETQYF.

This clone has more than one count but fewer than ten. The rearrangement joins TRBV24-1 to TRBJ1-5, with D maybe TRBD1 (6 bases). CDR1 is KGHDR, CDR2 SFDVKD, per germline. This CDR3 is built from 13 residues. Trimming removed 5 bases at V and 3 bases at J, with 7 bases between. In DNA, the CDR3 is TGTGCCACCAGTGTGGGGGCCAATCAGCCCCAGCATTTT. Residues: CATSVGANQPQHF.

The genes are TRBV7-2 and TRBJ2-5; weak D call: TRBD2 (6 bases). This CDR3 is 18 amino acids long. From germline, CDR1 is SGHTA and CDR2 FQGNSA. The V and J ends lost 1 base and 5 bases respectively, with 23 bases between them. The CDR3 sequence: CASSLVSERAFGGETQYF. The CDR3 DNA is TGTGCCAGCAGCTTAGTATCGGAAAGGGCTTTTGGGGGGGAGACCCAGTACTTC.